These 8 T cell receptor beta chains were sequenced from one sample in a study of cytomegalovirus exposure and HLA in healthy donors. The table came from immunoSEQ multiplex PCR; TCRdb's copy has only in-frame clones and leaves some out. This table has some 130,000 clones, roughly nine tenths appearing once. Specimen: PBMCs. Receptors were obtained from a woman aged 18-30 years in good health and CMV-seronegative.

This chain connects TRBV7-3 to TRBJ2-5; the match to TRBD2 covers 7 bases. The CDR3 covers 18 residues. Germline CDR1 is SGHTA and CDR2 is FQGTGA. V lost 2 bases, J lost 2 bases, and 14 bases stayed unmatched. The CDR3 spells CASSLGPPGERGQETQYF. As DNA, the CDR3 is TGTGCCAGCAGCTTAGGCCCCCCCGGGGAGCGGGGACAAGAGACCCAGTACTTC.

This clone was found once. V usage is TRBV18 and J usage is TRBJ1-1, with a weak D call TRBD1 (5 bases). Trimming pared 4 bases from V and 0 bases from J, leaving 21 bases between. The length of the CDR3 is 18 residues. Germline V gives CDR1 KGHSH, CDR2 LQKENI. This chain's CDR3 is CASSRSMGGRGMNTEAFF. The DNA of the CDR3 is TGTGCCAGCTCACGCTCGATGGGGGGTCGGGGCATGAACACTGAAGCTTTCTTT.

V is TRBV18 and J is TRBJ1-5; D may be TRBD1 (5 bases). The CDR3 spans 16 residues. Trimming cost V 4 bases and J 0 bases, with 13 bases left between them. CDR1 is KGHSH, CDR2 LQKENI, per germline. The CDR3 DNA reads TGTGCCAGCTCACGCGGGGCAACATTTAGCAATCAGCCCCAGCATTTT. Its protein product is CASSRGATFSNQPQHF.

The chain has TRBV5-1 and TRBJ1-1; 7 positions agree with TRBD1. CDR3 length: 14 residues. Germline V lookup: CDR1 SGHRS, CDR2 YFSETQ. The ends lost 0 bases at V and 5 bases at J; junction bases unmatched: 4. This chain's CDR3 is CASSLVGGQTEAFF. Here the CDR3 DNA reads TGCGCCAGCAGCTTGGTAGGGGGCCAGACTGAAGCTTTCTTT.

This chain joins TRBV7-9 and TRBJ1-2; D ambiguous. Germline V gives CDR1 SEHNR, CDR2 FQNEAQ (reference sequence). The CDR3 has 14 residues. V was trimmed by 5 bases and J by 11 bases, leaving 21 bases between them. The CDR3 loop is CASSSQHGEAGYTF. The CDR3 DNA reads as TGTGCCAGCAGCAGCCAGCATGGGGAGGCGGGATACACCTTC.

The chain uses TRBV9 and TRBJ1-3; tentative D call: TRBD1 (6 bases). CDR1 and CDR2 from the germline V gene are SGDLS and YYNGEE. The CDR3 extends over 15 amino acids. V was trimmed by 0 bases and J by 4 bases, leaving 11 bases between them. CDR3 residues: CASSVGQGRGNTIYF. The DNA for the CDR3 is TGTGCCAGCAGCGTAGGGCAGGGGAGAGGAAACACCATATATTTT.

V usage is TRBV4-1 and J usage is TRBJ1-1, with D possibly matching TRBD1 (5 bases). There are 13 residues in the CDR3. V dropped 5 bases and J dropped 1 base, with 8 bases sitting between them. CDR1 and CDR2 (germline): MGHRA, YSYEKL. The CDR3 nucleotides read TGCGCCAGCAGCTGGGACTGGAACACTGAAGCTTTCTTT. This sequence encodes CASSWDWNTEAFF.

The V gene is TRBV10-3, the J gene TRBJ2-1; 11 bases fit TRBD2. Germline CDR1 reads ENHRY; CDR2 reads SYGVKD. J was trimmed by 1 base and V by 6 bases; bases with no gene match: 5. This CDR3 has 16 amino acids. The CDR3 nucleotides are TGTGCCATCAGGTCTAGCGGGGGGCTATCCTACAATGAGCAGTTCTTC. This sequence encodes CAIRSSGGLSYNEQFF.